This TCR beta chain appears in the sequencing data of a study of T cell changes during pregnancy in multiple sclerosis. Clones were sequenced by immunoSEQ multiplex PCR, and TCRdb holds only the in-frame ones, with some missing. The sample holds about 38,000 clones; 75% to 95% are singletons and the top ten take about 12%. Trimming cost V 5 bases and J 6 bases, with 13 bases left between them. The CDR3 has 13 amino acids. CDR1 and CDR2 (germline): SGHAT, FQNNGV. The genes are TRBV11-2 and TRBJ1-2; D not resolved. This clonotype originated in a female donor with multiple sclerosis, enrolled in a pregnancy study. The input for sequencing was CD8+ T cells from peripheral blood mononuclear cells, taken after pregnancy. CDR3 in DNA: TGTGCCAGCAGCAACCGACGCGCGGATGGCTACACCTTC. This codes for CASSNRRADGYTF.